This TCR beta chain was sequenced during a study of blood T cell repertoires in COVID-19. Study-wide background: Collection of acute and convalescent COVID-19 samples took place in the United States, Italy and Spain. PBMCs, B-cell-depleted T cells, or T cells were the source of the cDNA or gDNA that made up the material.

In the original analysis: Estimates of nucleated cell counts were drawn from the amplification of reference gene primers. This table comes from immunoSEQ multiplex PCR, and its TCRdb copy is limited to in-frame clones, with some not included. The V and J calls and clone size were taken over from that table, and D and trimming were inferred from the DNA. The table lists roughly 230,000 clones, under 90% of them singletons. The TCR originated in a woman of 80 years or more with acute or convalescent COVID-19. Sample: peripheral blood.

CDR3 DNA sequence: TGTGCCAGCAGCTCCTTATTCACGGCCGCTCCCGGGTACGAGCAGTACTTC. Protein sequence: CASSSLFTAAPGYEQYF. V and J are TRBV28 and TRBJ2-7; D is uncertain. Deletions cut 6 bases from V and 4 bases from J, with 25 bases between. Germline loops: CDR1 MDHEN, CDR2 SYDVKM. The CDR3 covers 17 residues. The whole variable domain, remainder taken from reference TRBV28 and TRBJ2-7, is DVKVTQSSRYLVKRTGEKVFLECVQDMDHENMFWYRQDPGLGLRLIYFSYDVKMKEKGDIPEGYSVSREKKERFSLILESASTNQTSMYLCASSSLFTAAPGYEQYFGPGTRLTVT.